The 3 T cell receptor beta chains in this list originate from one sample, sequenced in a study of CD8 T cells in ankylosing spondylitis. Each CDR3 protein is one row after TCRdb ran MiXCR on the 5' RACE reads. The sample records around 150,000 distinct CDR3 sequences, approximately 10% being singletons. What was sequenced was blood, either unsorted or a sorted T cell fraction (not recorded which). The receptors were gathered from a female donor with ankylosing spondylitis or in good health (not recorded which).

This clonotype was seen at least ten times. V gene TRBV11-2 combines with J gene TRBJ2-5; 7 bases are shared with TRBD1. This CDR3 has 17 amino acids. After removal of 1 base from V and 3 bases from J, the junction contained 11 bases not matched to a gene. Germline CDR1 reads SGHAT; CDR2 reads FQNNGV. The CDR3 sequence is CASSLAHPRGKKETQYF. CDR3 DNA: TGTGCCAGCAGCTTAGCCCATCCCAGGGGGAAGAAAGAGACCCAGTACTTC.

This clonotype appeared many times. The chain recombines TRBV29-1 with TRBJ2-1; perhaps TRBD2 as D (5 bases). CDR1 SQVTM and CDR2 ANQGSEA come from the germline V gene. The CDR3 runs 14 residues. Deletions cut 8 bases from V and 2 bases from J, with 16 bases between. This chain's CDR3 is CSTSEGFAYNEQFF. The CDR3 nucleotides read TGCAGCACGAGCGAGGGATTCGCCTACAATGAGCAGTTCTTC.

With regard to this clonotype: Possible read error: a much larger clone is one base away. The rearrangement links TRBV7-2 to TRBJ1-2; no definite D call. Germline lookup yields CDR1 SGHTA and CDR2 FQGNSA. This CDR3 contains 13 residues. The CDR3 here is CASSPASGGGDTF. DNA of the CDR3: TGTGCCAGCAGTCCAGCGTCTGGAGGTGGCGACACCTTC.